The entry that follows covers one T cell receptor beta chain sequence. The CDR3 sequence is 13 residues long. Germline values: CDR1 MNHNY, CDR2 SVGAGI (reference sequence). The junction had 5 bases not matched to a gene; V was cut back by 6 bases and J by 3 bases. This entry belongs to a study of tumor-infiltrating lymphocytes in oesophageal squamous cell carcinoma. TCRdb reprocessed the PCR reads with MiXCR, giving one entry per CDR3 protein. The table lists about 12,000 distinct CDR3 sequences, around 56% of them singletons, with 32% in the top ten. J is TRBJ2-7 and V is TRBV6-6; TRBD1 aligns across 7 bases. Input material: esophageal tumor tissue. The sequence came from a female donor with esophageal squamous cell carcinoma. The CDR3 is CASSFRDSYEQYF. As DNA, the CDR3 is TGTGCCAGCAGCTTCCGGGACAGCTACGAGCAGTACTTC.